These T cell receptor beta chains were read from a single sample in a study of post-analysis software for immune sequencing data. TCRdb independently ran MiXCR on the PCR reads; one entry per CDR3 protein. In the table there are roughly 800,000 distinct CDR3 sequences, more than 45% of which are singletons. The specimen was blood. Source of these receptors: a girl aged 10-17 years with multiple sclerosis. Each CDR3 is given with its conserved first and last residue. D genes are given only for firm matches. A clone size is listed for some rows: how often the clone was seen (once, few, many), or a class if it is expanded.

abundance	d_gene	v_gene	j_gene	CDR3aa	CDR3nt
few	NA	TRBV7-8	TRBJ1-1	CASSARDGNTEAFF	TGTGCCAGCAGCGCCCGGGACGGAAACACTGAAGCTTTCTTT
NA	NA	TRBV19	TRBJ1-4	CASSIEGAGSQNEKLFF	TGTGCCAGTAGTATCGAGGGCGCGGGGAGCCAAAATGAAAAACTGTTTTTT
few	TRBD1	TRBV29-1	TRBJ2-3	CSVAGQGETDTQYF	TGCAGCGTTGCGGGGCAGGGGGAAACAGATACGCAGTATTTT
NA	NA	TRBV24-1	TRBJ2-6	CATSEVRAGANVLTF	TGTGCCACCAGTGAAGTGCGAGCTGGGGCCAACGTCCTGACTTTC
NA	NA	TRBV7-6	TRBJ1-1	CASSSAGQGTTEAFF	TGTGCCAGCAGCTCGGCGGGGCAGGGAACCACTGAAGCTTTCTTT
NA	NA	TRBV4-2	TRBJ2-7	CASSQAHRDPTTYEQYF	TGTGCCAGCAGCCAAGCTCACAGGGACCCAACAACCTACGAGCAGTACTTC
NA	NA	TRBV7-9	TRBJ2-5	CASRLGEYQETQYF	TGTGCCAGTAGACTAGGGGAGTACCAAGAGACCCAGTACTTC
once	TRBD2	TRBV29-1	TRBJ2-3	CSVGSSGSGTDTQYF	TGCAGCGTTGGAAGTAGCGGGAGCGGCACAGATACGCAGTATTTT
few	TRBD2	TRBV24-1	TRBJ2-5	CATSDARLAGEETQYF	TGTGCCACCAGTGACGCCAGACTAGCGGGAGAGGAGACCCAGTACTTC
few	NA	TRBV12-3/TRBV12-4	TRBJ2-1	CASSFRLGEQFF	TGTGCCAGCAGTTTTCGTCTAGGTGAGCAGTTCTTC
few	NA	TRBV6-5	TRBJ2-1	CASSYLANYNEQFF	TGTGCCAGCAGTTACCTCGCCAACTACAATGAGCAGTTCTTC
NA	TRBD1	TRBV5-1	TRBJ2-3	CASSTLTGLGTDTQYF	TGCGCCAGCAGCACCTTGACAGGGTTAGGCACAGATACGCAGTATTTT
many	NA	TRBV20-1	TRBJ2-3	CSAGWARAEGGTQYF	TGCAGTGCTGGGTGGGCCCGCGCTGAGGGTGGTACGCAGTATTTT
NA	NA	TRBV29-1	TRBJ2-3	CSVVEVPGTDTQYF	TGCAGCGTTGTCGAGGTACCGGGCACAGATACGCAGTATTTT
NA	NA	TRBV10-3	TRBJ2-5	CAISVNHNRETQYF	TGTGCCATCAGTGTGAATCACAATCGGGAGACCCAGTACTTC
NA	NA	TRBV9	TRBJ2-4	CASSARGEWAKNIQYF	TGTGCCAGCAGCGCTCGGGGCGAATGGGCCAAAAACATTCAGTACTTC
few	NA	TRBV7-8	TRBJ2-7	CASSVGAYEQYF	TGTGCCAGCAGCGTAGGGGCGTACGAGCAGTACTTC
few	TRBD2	TRBV7-3	TRBJ2-1	CASSLGGGGLGNEQFF	TGTGCCAGCAGCTTAGGGGGGGGAGGTTTGGGCAATGAGCAGTTCTTC
NA	NA	TRBV15	TRBJ2-1	CATSRGAGNNEQFF	TGTGCCACCAGCAGAGGGGCAGGCAACAATGAGCAGTTCTTC
NA	TRBD1	TRBV13	TRBJ2-7	CASSLGTGTREQYF	TGTGCCAGCAGCTTGGGGACAGGGACGCGCGAGCAGTACTTC
NA	NA	TRBV9	TRBJ2-1	CASGRVGVDRNEQFF	TGTGCCAGCGGCAGGGTAGGGGTAGATCGCAATGAGCAGTTCTTC
NA	TRBD1	TRBV12-3/TRBV12-4	TRBJ1-5	CASARQGNQPQHF	TGTGCCAGCGCCAGACAGGGGAACCAGCCCCAGCATTTT
few	TRBD1	TRBV7-2	TRBJ1-1	CASSLDRGYTEAFF	TGTGCCAGCAGCTTGGACAGGGGATACACTGAAGCTTTCTTT
NA	NA	TRBV7-2	TRBJ2-5	CASSDGRGLSETQYF	TGTGCCAGCAGCGACGGGAGAGGGCTGTCGGAGACCCAGTACTTC
NA	NA	TRBV10-3	TRBJ2-7	CAISEPGQTESEQYF	TGTGCCATCAGTGAGCCTGGGCAGACGGAAAGCGAGCAGTACTTC
NA	TRBD1	TRBV7-2	TRBJ1-1	CASSSGQGVTEAFF	TGTGCCAGCAGCTCTGGACAGGGGGTCACTGAAGCTTTCTTT
few	NA	TRBV6-2/TRBV6-3	TRBJ2-5	CASSYPRDMGHQETQYF	TGTGCCAGCAGTTACCCCAGGGATATGGGGCACCAAGAGACCCAGTACTTC
NA	NA	TRBV29-1	TRBJ1-5	CSVATGIGNQPQHF	TGCAGCGTCGCAACAGGTATCGGGAATCAGCCCCAGCATTTT
few	NA	TRBV28	TRBJ2-4	CASSLSKNIQYF	TGTGCCAGCAGTTTATCAAAAAACATTCAGTACTTC
NA	NA	TRBV27	TRBJ1-1	CASSLARQYTEAFF	TGTGCCAGCAGTTTAGCGCGACAGTACACTGAAGCTTTCTTT
few	NA	TRBV29-1	TRBJ1-2	CSVEEGYTF	TGCAGCGTTGAGGAGGGCTACACCTTC
few	NA	TRBV6-1	TRBJ2-3	CASSMDSPDTQYF	TGTGCCAGCAGTATGGATTCCCCAGATACGCAGTATTTT
NA	TRBD1	TRBV27	TRBJ1-1	CASQHLHMVQGAGTEAFF	TGTGCCAGCCAGCACCTCCACATGGTTCAGGGGGCAGGCACTGAAGCTTTCTTT
NA	NA	TRBV20-1	TRBJ1-6	CSASRARVGPAPLHF	TGCAGTGCTAGTAGGGCGAGGGTGGGTCCGGCACCCCTCCACTTT
NA	TRBD2	TRBV13	TRBJ2-3	CASSLRLADTDTQYF	TGTGCCAGCAGCTTGAGGCTAGCGGACACAGATACGCAGTATTTT
NA	TRBD2	TRBV29-1	TRBJ2-7	CSVEDSTSGYEQYF	TGCAGCGTTGAAGATTCGACTAGCGGCTACGAGCAGTACTTC
NA	NA	TRBV7-2	TRBJ2-1	CASSSPLSRTRYNEQFF	TGTGCCAGCAGCTCGCCCCTTTCTAGGACACGATACAATGAGCAGTTCTTC
NA	NA	TRBV5-1	TRBJ2-6	CASSLVKTFRTSGANVLTF	TGCGCCAGCAGCTTGGTGAAGACCTTCCGCACCTCTGGGGCCAACGTCCTGACTTTC
few	TRBD1	TRBV6-6	TRBJ2-1	CASSPRGPEQFF	TGTGCCAGCAGCCCTAGGGGGCCTGAGCAGTTCTTC
few	TRBD1	TRBV20-1	TRBJ2-5	CSASPPDRGRETQYF	TGCAGTGCTTCACCCCCCGACAGGGGGCGAGAGACCCAGTACTTC
NA	TRBD1	TRBV7-2	TRBJ2-3	CASSEGAPNTQYF	TGTGCCAGCAGCGAGGGGGCGCCGAATACGCAGTATTTT
NA	NA	TRBV7-2	TRBJ1-5	CASSRTYRDSNQPQHF	TGTGCCAGCAGCCGAACCTACCGGGACAGCAATCAGCCCCAGCATTTT
NA	TRBD2	TRBV5-1	TRBJ2-1	CASSWTLAPSSYNEQFF	TGCGCCAGCAGCTGGACACTAGCGCCGAGCTCCTACAATGAGCAGTTCTTC
many	TRBD1	TRBV5-1	TRBJ2-7	CASSYDTGASYEQYF	TGCGCCAGCAGCTACGACACAGGGGCCTCCTACGAGCAGTACTTC
few	NA	TRBV20-1	TRBJ2-3	CSATDPPSPADTQYF	TGCAGTGCTACAGACCCACCGAGCCCCGCAGATACGCAGTATTTT
many	TRBD2	TRBV28	TRBJ2-1	CAGGTSGRIEQFF	TGTGCCGGGGGGACTAGCGGGAGGATAGAGCAGTTCTTC
NA	NA	TRBV11-3	TRBJ2-2	CASTGGSNTGELFF	TGTGCCAGCACCGGCGGATCGAACACCGGGGAGCTGTTTTTT
NA	NA	TRBV7-3	TRBJ2-7	CASSPREPPGKYEQYF	TGTGCCAGCAGCCCCCGGGAGCCTCCGGGAAAATACGAGCAGTACTTC
NA	TRBD2	TRBV7-8	TRBJ2-7	CAGSALAGESYEQYF	TGTGCCGGCAGCGCTCTAGCGGGAGAATCCTACGAGCAGTACTTC